The entry below gives a single T cell receptor beta chain sequence along with its context. The antigen is not known. This sample stems from a study of cytomegalovirus exposure and HLA in healthy donors. Study-level points and caveats: Many donors shared some public TCRs, even though most TCR sequences were rare. The study recorded fewer than 200 TCR beta chains that were cytomegalovirus-associated. Accounts indicate the classifier identified cytomegalovirus status with strong specificity and sensitivity.

TCRdb's table, derived via immunoSEQ multiplex PCR, lists solely in-frame clones and lacks some. Here the sample spans about 200,000 clones, around 80% being singletons. The CDR3 spans 13 residues. The V gene lost 10 bases and the J gene lost 3 bases, with 15 bases spanning the gap. From germline, CDR1 is KGHSH and CDR2 LQKENI. The donors were members of the validation cohort comprising about 130 subjects, separate from the approximately 630-subject first cohort. The source of this sequence is a woman aged 25 to 39 in good health and CMV-seropositive. The chain links TRBV18 to TRBJ2-5; D is uncertain. The material sequenced was PBMCs. CDR3 sequence: CATVQSVEETQYF. The CDR3 coding sequence is TGTGCCACCGTACAGTCAGTAGAAGAGACCCAGTACTTC.